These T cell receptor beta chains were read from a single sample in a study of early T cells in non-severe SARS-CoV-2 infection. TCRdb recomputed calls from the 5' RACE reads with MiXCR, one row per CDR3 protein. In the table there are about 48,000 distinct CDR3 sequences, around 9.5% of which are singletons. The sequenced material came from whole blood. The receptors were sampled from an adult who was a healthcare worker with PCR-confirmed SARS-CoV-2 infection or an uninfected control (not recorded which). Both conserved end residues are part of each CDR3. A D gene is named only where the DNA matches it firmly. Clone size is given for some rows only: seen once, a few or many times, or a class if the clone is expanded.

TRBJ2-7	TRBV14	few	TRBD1	TGTGCCAGCAGCCGCAGACAGGGGGCTCGCGAGCAGTACTTC	CASSRRQGAREQYF
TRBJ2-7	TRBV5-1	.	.	TGCGCCAGCAGCCGGGGTAGGACGGGCGTCACCCACGAGCAGTACTTC	CASSRGRTGVTHEQYF
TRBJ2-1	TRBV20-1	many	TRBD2	TGCAGTGCCCCGGGACTAGCGGGAAAGAGCTCCTACAATGAGCAGTTCTTC	CSAPGLAGKSSYNEQFF
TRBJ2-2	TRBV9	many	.	TGTGCCAGCAGCGTAGCCAGAGGTGGCACCGGGGAGCTGTTTTTT	CASSVARGGTGELFF
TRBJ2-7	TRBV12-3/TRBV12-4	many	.	TGTGCCAGCAGTTTAACTTTTGACCCCTGGGTACTGGACGAGCAGTACTTC	CASSLTFDPWVLDEQYF
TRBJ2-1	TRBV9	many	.	TGTGCCAGCAGCGTAGTGGGAACCCTCAATGAGCAGTTCTTC	CASSVVGTLNEQFF
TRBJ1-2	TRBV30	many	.	TGTGCCTGGATATCAGGGGTCGACCCCACTAGCTATGGCTACACCTTC	CAWISGVDPTSYGYTF
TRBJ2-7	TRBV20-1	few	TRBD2	TGCAGTGCTAGTGCTTCACTCGCGGGAGCCCAACCCTACGAGCAGTACTTC	CSASASLAGAQPYEQYF
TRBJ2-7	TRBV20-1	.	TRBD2	TGCAGTGCTTCTAGCGGGGGAGACTACGAGCAGTACTTC	CSASSGGDYEQYF
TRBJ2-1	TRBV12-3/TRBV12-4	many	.	TGTGCCTCCAGCTCCGGCGGGAAAATCTACAATGAGCAGTTCTTC	CASSSGGKIYNEQFF
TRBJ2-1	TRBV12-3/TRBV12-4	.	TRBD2	TGTGCCAGCAGCGGCGGGAGGGCCGCTGAGCAGTTCTTC	CASSGGRAAEQFF
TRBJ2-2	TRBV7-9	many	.	TGTGCCAGCAGCCTAGCGCGAGGGAGGAACACCGGGGAGCTGTTTTTT	CASSLARGRNTGELFF
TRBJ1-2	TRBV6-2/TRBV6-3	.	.	TGTGCCAGCAGTTACTCGAAGAGGGGGGATGGCTACACCTTC	CASSYSKRGDGYTF
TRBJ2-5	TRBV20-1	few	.	TGCAGTGCTAGAGATCGCTCGGGACTCATGTACCAAGAGACCCAGTACTTC	CSARDRSGLMYQETQYF
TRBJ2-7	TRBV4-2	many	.	TGTGCCAGCAGCCAAGAGGGGTCGTGGGCCTTGCGGCCTTACGAGCAGTACTTC	CASSQEGSWALRPYEQYF
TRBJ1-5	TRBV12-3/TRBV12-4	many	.	TGTGCCAGCAGTCTAGGGGTTAGCAATCAGCCCCAGCATTTT	CASSLGVSNQPQHF
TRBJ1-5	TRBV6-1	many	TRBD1	TGTGCCAGCAGTGAGGGTTGGGACAGTTATCAGCCCCAGCATTTT	CASSEGWDSYQPQHF
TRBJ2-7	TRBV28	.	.	TGTGCCAGCAGTTCCCCTGTGGGGGAGCAGTACTTC	CASSSPVGEQYF
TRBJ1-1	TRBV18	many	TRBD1	TGTGCCAGCTCACCGGGACTACAGGGGAGGGGCACTGAAGCTTTCTTT	CASSPGLQGRGTEAFF
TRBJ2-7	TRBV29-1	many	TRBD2	TGCAGCGTCCGACTAGCGGGAGGAGGCGAGCAGTACTTC	CSVRLAGGGEQYF
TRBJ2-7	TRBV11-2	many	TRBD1	TGTGCCAGCAGCTTAGGCGTGACAGGGGGCTTCAACGAGCAGTACTTC	CASSLGVTGGFNEQYF
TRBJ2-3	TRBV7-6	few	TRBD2	TGTGCCAGCAGCTGGGCTAGCGGGAGCACAGATACGCAGTATTTT	CASSWASGSTDTQYF
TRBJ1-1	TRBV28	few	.	TGTGCCAGCAGGGGGACTTCTGAAGCTTTCTTT	CASRGTSEAFF